Given below is one TCR delta chain in context. TCRdb called clones from the reads again using CATT. The sample includes 2,500 to 3,000 delta-chain clones, 46% of them seen just once. V was cut by 2 bases and J by 10 bases, with 23 bases left in between. Germline V gene data show CDR1 as TSWWSYY and CDR2 as QGS. This CDR3 is built from 16 residues. This record belongs to a study of gamma-delta chains in newborns, infants, children. Study-level background: Microbial exposure reportedly drives polyclonal innate γδ T cell expansion after birth.

The sequence was obtained from a child who received the measles vaccine. The starting material was blood, obtained at baseline. The chain joins TRDV1 to TRDJ1; tentative D call: TRDD3 (5 bases). The CDR3 reads CALGEDGPPYWQRLIF. As DNA, the CDR3 is TGTGCTCTTGGGGAAGATGGTCCCCCGTACTGGCAAAGACTCATCTTT.